Listed below are T cell receptor beta chains from one sample, sequenced in a study of blood T cells in healthy people across ages. TCRdb independently ran MiXCR on the 5' RACE reads; one entry per CDR3 protein. The table records about 770,000 distinct CDR3 sequences, approximately 48% of them present only once. Sequenced sample: blood. These receptors came from a man aged 60-69 years in good health. CDR3s include the opening cysteine and the closing phenylalanine or tryptophan. D genes are given only for firm matches. A clone size is listed for some rows: how often the clone was seen (once, few, many), or a class if it is expanded.

abundance: few
len: 14
j_gene: TRBJ1-1
d_gene: TRBD1
v_gene: TRBV7-3
CDR3aa: CASSSTGGNTEAFF
CDR3nt: TGTGCCAGCAGTTCGACAGGGGGTAACACTGAAGCTTTCTTT

abundance: few
len: 14
j_gene: TRBJ2-5
d_gene: -
v_gene: TRBV9
CDR3aa: CASSVDRGEETQYF
CDR3nt: TGTGCCAGCAGCGTAGATCGGGGTGAAGAGACCCAGTACTTC

abundance: -
len: 15
j_gene: TRBJ2-5
d_gene: TRBD1
v_gene: TRBV28
CDR3aa: CASRQTGELEETQYF
CDR3nt: TGTGCCAGCAGGCAGACAGGGGAGTTGGAAGAGACCCAGTACTTC

abundance: few
len: 17
j_gene: TRBJ2-5
d_gene: TRBD2
v_gene: TRBV7-2
CDR3aa: CASSFRHGGANQETQYF
CDR3nt: TGTGCCAGCAGCTTCCGCCACGGGGGGGCAAACCAAGAGACCCAGTACTTC

abundance: -
len: 17
j_gene: TRBJ2-2
d_gene: -
v_gene: TRBV3-1
CDR3aa: CASSQGLSRYFTGELFF
CDR3nt: TGTGCCAGCAGCCAAGGTTTATCCAGATACTTTACCGGGGAGCTGTTTTTT

abundance: -
len: 14
j_gene: TRBJ2-5
d_gene: -
v_gene: TRBV11-2
CDR3aa: CASSLGRYKETQYF
CDR3nt: TGTGCCAGCAGCTTAGGACGATACAAGGAGACCCAGTACTTC

abundance: -
len: 14
j_gene: TRBJ2-1
d_gene: TRBD2
v_gene: TRBV29-1
CDR3aa: CSVWKRGVDNEQFF
CDR3nt: TGCAGCGTCTGGAAGCGGGGGGTCGACAATGAGCAGTTCTTC

abundance: -
len: 12
j_gene: TRBJ1-6
d_gene: -
v_gene: TRBV30
CDR3aa: CASQSRSSPLHF
CDR3nt: TGTGCCTCTCAAAGTAGGAGTTCACCCCTCCACTTT

abundance: -
len: 14
j_gene: TRBJ2-7
d_gene: TRBD1
v_gene: TRBV11-2
CDR3aa: CASTNRGRTYEQYF
CDR3nt: TGTGCCAGCACAAACAGGGGGCGCACCTACGAGCAGTACTTC

abundance: -
len: 17
j_gene: TRBJ2-3
d_gene: TRBD2
v_gene: TRBV2
CDR3aa: CASSRPRVAGGTDTQYF
CDR3nt: TGTGCCAGCAGCCGACCCCGGGTAGCGGGGGGCACAGATACGCAGTATTTT

abundance: -
len: 15
j_gene: TRBJ2-1
d_gene: TRBD2
v_gene: TRBV7-2
CDR3aa: CASSLGRAGKNEQFF
CDR3nt: TGTGCCAGCAGCTTAGGACGAGCGGGGAAGAATGAGCAGTTCTTC

abundance: -
len: 16
j_gene: TRBJ1-5
d_gene: -
v_gene: TRBV14
CDR3aa: CASSRKGWGGNQPQHF
CDR3nt: TGTGCCAGCAGCCGCAAAGGGTGGGGAGGCAATCAGCCCCAGCATTTT

abundance: few
len: 13
j_gene: TRBJ2-5
d_gene: -
v_gene: TRBV6-5
CDR3aa: CATTARAKETQYF
CDR3nt: TGTGCCACCACCGCGCGGGCTAAAGAGACCCAGTACTTC

abundance: many
len: 14
j_gene: TRBJ2-5
d_gene: TRBD1
v_gene: TRBV7-9
CDR3aa: CASSPRSGGETQYF
CDR3nt: TGTGCCAGCAGCCCGAGGTCAGGGGGAGAGACCCAGTACTTC

abundance: -
len: 15
j_gene: TRBJ1-2
d_gene: -
v_gene: TRBV5-1
CDR3aa: CASSPTGVPDYGYTF
CDR3nt: TGCGCCAGCAGCCCTACTGGGGTTCCCGACTATGGCTACACCTTC

abundance: -
len: 13
j_gene: TRBJ1-1
d_gene: -
v_gene: TRBV7-2
CDR3aa: CASSLSQGNEAFF
CDR3nt: TGTGCCAGCAGCTTAAGTCAGGGAAATGAAGCTTTCTTT

abundance: -
len: 14
j_gene: TRBJ1-1
d_gene: -
v_gene: TRBV7-9
CDR3aa: CARSLGSGNTEAFF
CDR3nt: TGTGCCAGAAGCTTAGGCTCCGGGAACACTGAAGCTTTCTTT

abundance: -
len: 18
j_gene: TRBJ2-5
d_gene: TRBD2
v_gene: TRBV7-2
CDR3aa: CASSLSFRGLAGQETQYF
CDR3nt: TGTGCCAGCAGCTTATCCTTCCGGGGACTAGCGGGGCAAGAGACCCAGTACTTC

abundance: -
len: 15
j_gene: TRBJ1-4
d_gene: -
v_gene: TRBV2
CDR3aa: CASSEMGATNEKLFF
CDR3nt: TGTGCCAGCAGTGAAATGGGGGCAACTAATGAAAAACTGTTTTTT

abundance: few
len: 12
j_gene: TRBJ2-1
d_gene: -
v_gene: TRBV7-9
CDR3aa: CASSETVNEQFF
CDR3nt: TGTGCCAGCAGCGAGACAGTCAATGAGCAGTTCTTC

abundance: few
len: 14
j_gene: TRBJ1-2
d_gene: -
v_gene: TRBV7-2
CDR3aa: CASSLGEQGYGYTF
CDR3nt: TGTGCCAGCAGCTTAGGGGAACAGGGCTATGGCTACACCTTC

abundance: -
len: 15
j_gene: TRBJ2-5
d_gene: -
v_gene: TRBV7-2
CDR3aa: CASSLDRRGSETQYF
CDR3nt: TGTGCCAGCAGCTTAGACAGGCGGGGATCCGAGACCCAGTACTTC

abundance: few
len: 14
j_gene: TRBJ1-2
d_gene: TRBD1
v_gene: TRBV5-1
CDR3aa: CASSLPGTEYGYTF
CDR3nt: TGCGCCAGCAGCTTGCCCGGGACAGAATATGGCTACACCTTC

abundance: -
len: 16
j_gene: TRBJ1-2
d_gene: -
v_gene: TRBV13
CDR3aa: CASSLAGTPGDYGYTF
CDR3nt: TGTGCCAGCAGCTTAGCTGGGACTCCCGGAGACTATGGCTACACCTTC

abundance: -
len: 17
j_gene: TRBJ2-1
d_gene: TRBD2
v_gene: TRBV4-1
CDR3aa: CASSQDRRTSGDNEQFF
CDR3nt: TGCGCCAGCAGCCAAGATCGGAGAACTAGCGGGGACAATGAGCAGTTCTTC

abundance: -
len: 14
j_gene: TRBJ2-5
d_gene: -
v_gene: TRBV5-1
CDR3aa: CASSRDTDKETQYF
CDR3nt: TGCGCCAGCAGCCGGGACACAGACAAGGAGACCCAGTACTTC

abundance: few
len: 15
j_gene: TRBJ2-3
d_gene: -
v_gene: TRBV7-6
CDR3aa: CASSLLRGRTDTQYF
CDR3nt: TGTGCCAGCAGCTTATTGCGGGGACGCACAGATACGCAGTATTTT

abundance: -
len: 14
j_gene: TRBJ1-4
d_gene: -
v_gene: TRBV15
CDR3aa: CATSGASTNEKLFF
CDR3nt: TGTGCCACCAGCGGCGCATCAACTAATGAAAAACTGTTTTTT

abundance: -
len: 14
j_gene: TRBJ1-1
d_gene: -
v_gene: TRBV20-1
CDR3aa: CSAPLAGVTGEAFF
CDR3nt: TGCAGTGCTCCTTTGGCGGGGGTAACAGGTGAAGCTTTCTTT

abundance: -
len: 12
j_gene: TRBJ2-3
d_gene: -
v_gene: TRBV4-3
CDR3aa: CASSQDFGTQYF
CDR3nt: TGCGCCAGCAGCCAAGATTTTGGTACGCAGTATTTT

abundance: -
len: 14
j_gene: TRBJ2-7
d_gene: TRBD2
v_gene: TRBV20-1
CDR3aa: CSALGGGAADEQYF
CDR3nt: TGCAGTGCTCTCGGCGGGGGGGCCGCCGACGAGCAGTACTTC

abundance: -
len: 14
j_gene: TRBJ2-3
d_gene: -
v_gene: TRBV7-2
CDR3aa: CASSPQTLLDTQYF
CDR3nt: TGTGCCAGCAGCCCACAGACCCTATTAGATACGCAGTATTTT

abundance: -
len: 12
j_gene: TRBJ2-7
d_gene: -
v_gene: TRBV7-2
CDR3aa: CASSGPGAEQYF
CDR3nt: TGTGCCAGCAGCGGTCCTGGGGCTGAGCAGTACTTC

abundance: -
len: 15
j_gene: TRBJ2-3
d_gene: TRBD2
v_gene: TRBV4-1
CDR3aa: CASSQDGAGEDTQYF
CDR3nt: TGCGCCAGCAGCCAAGATGGAGCGGGGGAAGATACGCAGTATTTT

abundance: -
len: 15
j_gene: TRBJ2-1
d_gene: TRBD1
v_gene: TRBV2
CDR3aa: CASTRDRGSYNEQFF
CDR3nt: TGTGCCAGCACCCGGGACAGGGGCAGCTACAATGAGCAGTTCTTC

abundance: -
len: 15
j_gene: TRBJ2-5
d_gene: -
v_gene: TRBV7-2
CDR3aa: CASSFIQGFQETQYF
CDR3nt: TGTGCCAGCAGCTTTATACAGGGTTTCCAAGAGACCCAGTACTTC

abundance: -
len: 15
j_gene: TRBJ1-6
d_gene: -
v_gene: TRBV5-1
CDR3aa: CASSGGQLYNSPLHF
CDR3nt: TGCGCCAGCAGCGGCGGACAGCTTTATAATTCACCCCTCCACTTT

abundance: many
len: 11
j_gene: TRBJ2-5
d_gene: -
v_gene: TRBV29-1
CDR3aa: CSVAPGETQYF
CDR3nt: TGCAGCGTTGCCCCAGGAGAGACCCAGTACTTC

abundance: -
len: 12
j_gene: TRBJ1-2
d_gene: -
v_gene: TRBV5-1
CDR3aa: CASRPGDYSYTF
CDR3nt: TGCGCCAGCAGACCAGGGGACTATAGCTACACCTTC

abundance: few
len: 13
j_gene: TRBJ1-1
d_gene: -
v_gene: TRBV29-1
CDR3aa: CSVKRGQNTEAFF
CDR3nt: TGCAGCGTTAAAAGAGGGCAGAACACTGAAGCTTTCTTT

abundance: -
len: 18
j_gene: TRBJ2-1
d_gene: -
v_gene: TRBV24-1
CDR3aa: CATSDSTPPWASYNEQFF
CDR3nt: TGTGCCACCAGTGATTCGACACCACCTTGGGCCAGCTACAATGAGCAGTTCTTC

abundance: -
len: 13
j_gene: TRBJ2-5
d_gene: -
v_gene: TRBV12-3/TRBV12-4
CDR3aa: CASSPMTAITQYF
CDR3nt: TGTGCCAGCAGTCCCATGACCGCCATAACCCAGTACTTC

abundance: -
len: 14
j_gene: TRBJ2-7
d_gene: -
v_gene: TRBV10-2
CDR3aa: CASGPAGHSYEQYF
CDR3nt: TGCGCCAGCGGTCCGGCAGGGCATTCCTACGAGCAGTACTTC

abundance: -
len: 14
j_gene: TRBJ2-7
d_gene: -
v_gene: TRBV18
CDR3aa: CTSSLPGRSYEQYF
CDR3nt: TGTACCAGCTCATTACCGGGCCGCTCCTACGAGCAGTACTTC

abundance: -
len: 15
j_gene: TRBJ2-1
d_gene: -
v_gene: TRBV6-2/TRBV6-3
CDR3aa: CASTQGRPSYNEQFF
CDR3nt: TGTGCCAGCACCCAGGGCCGTCCATCCTACAATGAGCAGTTCTTC

abundance: few
len: 11
j_gene: TRBJ2-1
d_gene: -
v_gene: TRBV25-1
CDR3aa: CASTQYNEQFF
CDR3nt: TGTGCCAGCACGCAGTACAATGAGCAGTTCTTC

abundance: -
len: 14
j_gene: TRBJ2-5
d_gene: TRBD2
v_gene: TRBV5-1
CDR3aa: CASSIGLAEETQYF
CDR3nt: TGCGCCAGCAGCATCGGACTAGCTGAAGAGACCCAGTACTTC

abundance: -
len: 13
j_gene: TRBJ1-1
d_gene: -
v_gene: TRBV11-2
CDR3aa: CASSSVGFYGAFF
CDR3nt: TGTGCCAGCAGCTCTGTTGGGTTTTACGGGGCTTTCTTT

abundance: few
len: 19
j_gene: TRBJ2-7
d_gene: -
v_gene: TRBV29-1
CDR3aa: CSVEGLRGRERGGSYEQYF
CDR3nt: TGCAGCGTTGAAGGTCTAAGAGGCAGGGAGAGAGGAGGGTCCTACGAGCAGTACTTC

abundance: -
len: 15
j_gene: TRBJ2-1
d_gene: TRBD1
v_gene: TRBV4-3
CDR3aa: CASSYNGQGRSEQFF
CDR3nt: TGCGCCAGCAGCTACAATGGACAGGGTAGGAGTGAGCAGTTCTTC

abundance: -
len: 13
j_gene: TRBJ2-5
d_gene: TRBD2
v_gene: TRBV2
CDR3aa: CASIWTMRETRYF
CDR3nt: TGTGCCAGCATTTGGACTATGCGGGAGACCCGGTACTTC

abundance: -
len: 13
j_gene: TRBJ2-5
d_gene: -
v_gene: TRBV20-1
CDR3aa: CSAARLLQETQYF
CDR3nt: TGCAGTGCTGCCAGACTCCTCCAAGAGACCCAGTACTTC